A single sample gave rise to the 25 T cell receptor beta chains below, sequenced in a study of T cell repertoires in cytomegalovirus infection. TCRdb reprocessed the reads via MiXCR and lists one record per CDR3 protein. The data contain more than 50,000 distinct CDR3 sequences, about 30% of them singletons. Their specific antigens are unknown. Sequenced input: PBMCs, sequenced either directly or after in vitro stimulation (not recorded which). Receptors originate from a human donor in good health (CMV status not recorded). Some clones in this sample may be carry-over from other donors' samples.

This clonotype was seen at least ten times. This chain links TRBV7-8 with TRBJ2-1; the D is unclear. Trimming shortened V by 2 bases and J by 9 bases, and 20 bases separated the two germline ends. The CDR3 is made up of 16 amino acids. In germline, CDR1 is SGHVS, CDR2 FQNEAQ. The CDR3 coding sequence is TGTGCCAGCAGCTTATGGGCGGACCCGACCGTGGGTGAGCAGTTCTTC. Its translation: CASSLWADPTVGEQFF.

The chain recombines TRBV4-1 with TRBJ2-3, with a possible D match to TRBD1 (5 bases). The germline CDR1 and CDR2 sequences are MGHRA and YSYEKL. The V end was cut by 6 bases, the J end by 4 bases, with 20 bases between. CDR3 length: 16 residues. CDR3 sequence: CASRQTEPSRADTQYF. In DNA form, the CDR3 reads TGCGCCAGCAGACAGACAGAGCCTTCACGAGCAGATACGCAGTATTTT.

In this sample, this clonotype turned up a few times. This chain connects TRBV6-1 to TRBJ1-1; a weak D match, TRBD1 (5 bases). This CDR3 is built from 17 residues. Per germline, CDR1 MNHNS and CDR2 SASEGT. The V end was cut by 8 bases, the J end by 0 bases, with 22 bases between. CDR3 protein: CASLQTGTANMNTEAFF. Written as DNA, the CDR3 is TGTGCCAGCCTTCAAACCGGGACCGCCAATATGAACACTGAAGCTTTCTTT.

CDR3 residues: CASSLAAGSPLHF. CDR3 in DNA: TGTGCCAGCAGCTTAGCGGCGGGATCACCCCTCCACTTT. The genes are TRBV7-6 and TRBJ1-6, with D uncertain. V lost 0 bases, J lost 10 bases, and 7 bases lay in between. CDR3 size: 13 residues. The germline V gene encodes CDR1 SGHVS and CDR2 FNYEAQ.

This clonotype was counted only a few times. This chain uses TRBV28 with TRBJ2-7; TRBD1 is a possible D gene (6 bases). The CDR3 has 15 residues. V shed 2 bases and J shed 2 bases, with 13 bases lying between them. In germline, CDR1 is MDHEN, CDR2 SYDVKM. CDR3 residues: CASSLNPGGPYEQYF. The CDR3 DNA reads TGTGCCAGCAGTTTAAACCCTGGGGGCCCCTACGAGCAGTACTTC.

This clonotype showed up many times. V gene TRBV11-2 combines with J gene TRBJ2-3; 9 bases are a match to TRBD2. CDR1 and CDR2 (germline): SGHAT, FQNNGV. V shed 4 bases, J shed 6 bases, and the junction held 8 bases outside the gene matches. CDR3 length: 15 residues. CDR3 sequence reads: CASSSPAGGRDTQYF. CDR3 sequence (DNA): TGTGCCAGCAGCTCCCCAGCGGGGGGACGGGATACGCAGTATTTT.

This clonotype was seen many times. The chain employs TRBV7-2 and TRBJ2-5; D is uncertain. In germline, CDR1 is SGHTA, CDR2 FQGNSA. V gave up 5 bases and J gave up 0 bases, with 7 bases separating them. The CDR3 extends over 13 amino acids. The CDR3 region is CASSVQYQETQYF. The CDR3 DNA is TGTGCCAGCAGCGTTCAGTACCAAGAGACCCAGTACTTC.

This clonotype was seen more than once but under ten times. This rearrangement joins TRBV25-1 to TRBJ2-1; D call uncertain. CDR3 length: 13 residues. Germline V gene sequence: CDR1 MGHDK, CDR2 SYGVNS. Trimming stripped 4 bases from V and 3 bases from J, with 7 bases between. The CDR3 reads CASSGRDYNEQFF. Written as DNA, the CDR3 is TGTGCCAGCAGTGGAAGGGACTACAATGAGCAGTTCTTC.

V is TRBV20-1 and J is TRBJ2-1; 9 bases align to TRBD2. The V gene's germline CDR1 is DFQATT and CDR2 SNEGSKA (reference sequence). V was clipped by 7 bases and J by 7 bases; unmatched bases: 11. This CDR3 has 14 amino acids. Written as DNA, the CDR3 is TGCAGTGAGGTAGAAGCGGGGGGTTCGAATGAGCAGTTCTTC. It specifies CSEVEAGGSNEQFF.

The rearrangement uses TRBV2 and TRBJ2-3; 7 nucleotides align to TRBD1. CDR3 length equals 14 residues. V trimming: 4 bases; J trimming: 3 bases; junction bases outside the gene matches: 4. The V gene's germline CDR1 is SNHLY and CDR2 FYNNEI. DNA of the CDR3: TGTGCCAGCAGTGCCGAGACAGGGACAGATACGCAGTATTTT. It specifies CASSAETGTDTQYF.

The chain uses TRBV28 and TRBJ2-2; a weak D match, TRBD2 (5 bases). Germline CDR1 and CDR2: MDHEN and SYDVKM. V was clipped by 5 bases and J by 6 bases, with 19 bases between them. This CDR3 is built from 16 residues. DNA of the CDR3: TGTGCCAGCAGTGCAGTCGGAAGGGAGAAATCCGGGGAGCTGTTTTTT. Protein sequence: CASSAVGREKSGELFF.

This clonotype has a count of ten or more. The rearrangement joins TRBV7-2 to TRBJ2-3; perhaps TRBD2 as D (5 bases). The CDR3 loop spans 15 amino acids. The V gene lost 3 bases and the J gene lost 2 bases, with 12 bases spanning the gap. Germline V gene lookup returns CDR1 SGHTA and CDR2 FQGNSA. CDR3 amino acids: CASSFSSGYTDTQYF. The CDR3 nucleotides read TGTGCCAGCAGCTTCAGTTCGGGATACACAGATACGCAGTATTTT.

This clonotype turned up a few times. CDR3 sequence reads: CASSLVKDTQYF. The CDR3 region has the DNA TGTGCCAGCAGCCTCGTGAAAGATACGCAGTATTTT. The V and J genes are TRBV7-9 and TRBJ2-3; D ambiguous. The ends were cut back, 5 bases at V and 5 bases at J, with 8 bases in the middle. The CDR3 is 12 amino acids. CDR1 and CDR2 (germline): SEHNR, FQNEAQ (reference sequence).

The chain couples TRBV10-3 to TRBJ2-7; tentative D call: TRBD1 (6 bases). In germline, CDR1 is ENHRY, CDR2 SYGVKD. The germline V and J ends were trimmed by 6 bases and 6 bases, with 24 bases remaining between them. CDR3 length: 16 amino acids. CDR3 residues: CAIRKGGPLDIGEQYF. The DNA of the CDR3 is TGTGCCATCAGGAAAGGGGGACCTCTAGATATAGGCGAGCAGTACTTC.

V and J are TRBV7-2 and TRBJ1-3; no firm D call. Trimming pared 2 bases from V and 2 bases from J, leaving 10 bases between. Looked up from germline, CDR1 is SGHTA and CDR2 is FQGNSA. This CDR3 has 15 amino acids. The CDR3 sequence is CASSLRQGPGNTIYF. The CDR3 region has the DNA TGTGCCAGCAGCTTAAGGCAAGGGCCTGGAAACACCATATATTTT.

The V gene is TRBV11-2, the J gene TRBJ1-2; no firm D call. CDR3 length equals 14 residues. Germline CDR1 is SGHAT and CDR2 is FQNNGV. The V and J ends lost 5 bases and 5 bases respectively, with 15 bases between them. CDR3: CASSDPTRDYGYTF. CDR3 bases: TGTGCCAGCAGCGATCCCACTCGGGATTATGGCTACACCTTC.

This clonotype came up many times. This chain joins TRBV4-3 and TRBJ2-1; possibly TRBD1 or TRBD2 for D (5 bases each). This CDR3 has 17 amino acids. Germline lookup yields CDR1 LGHNA and CDR2 YSLEER. V was shortened by 0 bases and J by 15 bases, with 27 bases between the two germline ends. CDR3 sequence reads: CASSQDGPGTIGSGLFF. The CDR3 DNA reads as TGCGCCAGCAGCCAAGATGGGCCCGGGACGATAGGTTCCGGGCTGTTCTTC.

This clonotype was counted once. The rearrangement uses TRBV6-1 and TRBJ2-4; perhaps TRBD2 as D (6 bases). The CDR3 covers 14 residues. The germline V gene has CDR1 MNHNS and CDR2 SASEGT. Trimming pared 6 bases from V and 1 base from J, leaving 10 bases between. In nucleotides, the CDR3 is TGTGCCAGCAGGCCTCGGGGGGCCAAAAACATTCAGTACTTC. Encoded protein: CASRPRGAKNIQYF.

J is TRBJ2-7 and V is TRBV6-1; 7 positions agree with TRBD1. Losses at the gene ends were 7 bases for V and 2 bases for J; bases not matched to a gene: 2. Germline assignment: CDR1 MNHNS and CDR2 SASEGT. The CDR3 runs 12 residues. CDR3 region: CASNRGPYEQYF. The CDR3 DNA follows: TGTGCCAGCAACAGGGGCCCCTACGAGCAGTACTTC.

The genes are TRBV18 and TRBJ2-7; D may be TRBD2 (5 bases). The germline gives CDR1 KGHSH, CDR2 LQKENI. This CDR3 contains 13 residues. The V end was cut by 0 bases, the J end by 7 bases, with 10 bases between. CDR3 coding DNA: TGTGCCAGCTCACCACCTTCAGAGCGGGAGCAGTACTTC. It specifies CASSPPSEREQYF.

The CDR3 DNA reads as TGTGCCAGCAGGGGGACAGTTAACACTGAAGCTTTCTTT. This sequence encodes CASRGTVNTEAFF. This chain joins TRBV6-1 and TRBJ1-1; 7 nucleotides line up with TRBD1. Unmatched junction bases numbered 3, after V lost 6 bases and J lost 2 bases. Per germline, CDR1 MNHNS and CDR2 SASEGT. The CDR3 loop spans 13 amino acids.

This clonotype was counted a few times. V and J are TRBV6-6 and TRBJ2-1; D is possibly TRBD1 or TRBD2 (5 bases each). The CDR3 is 14 amino acids. Germline CDR1 is MNHNY and CDR2 is SVGAGI (reference sequence). Trimming pared 7 bases from V and 3 bases from J, leaving 13 bases between. CDR3 in amino acids: CASTTGTNYNEQFF. The CDR3 DNA sequence: TGTGCCAGCACAACCGGGACGAACTACAATGAGCAGTTCTTC.

This rearrangement joins TRBV7-2 to TRBJ1-1; D is uncertain. Germline CDR1 and CDR2: SGHTA and FQGNSA. V lost 6 bases, J lost 5 bases, and 10 bases lay in between. The CDR3 sequence is 12 residues long. CDR3 coding DNA: TGTGCCAGCAGTTACTTCGGTACTGAAGCTTTCTTT. This codes for CASSYFGTEAFF.

This chain links TRBV28 with TRBJ1-5; 7 bases agree with TRBD1. Germline V CDR1 and CDR2: MDHEN, SYDVKM. V dropped 3 bases and J dropped 6; count of bases not matched to a gene: 8. There are 15 residues in the CDR3. The CDR3 here is CASSFMTGLVQPQHF. CDR3 nucleotide sequence: TGTGCCAGCAGTTTCATGACAGGGTTGGTTCAGCCCCAGCATTTT.

The V gene is TRBV5-6, the J gene TRBJ2-7; D call uncertain. This CDR3 is 13 amino acids long. V was pared by 3 bases and J by 1 base, with 8 bases between. Germline V gene lookup returns CDR1 SGHDT and CDR2 YYEEEE. Here the CDR3 reads CASSSWDSYEQYF. In DNA, the CDR3 is TGTGCCAGCAGCTCCTGGGATTCCTACGAGCAGTACTTC.